The count of the clone carrying this T cell receptor beta chain is one. This record comes from a study of blood T cell repertoires in COVID-19. On the study more broadly: COVID-19 samples, acute and convalescent, were from the United States, Italy and Spain.

Source study methods: Reference gene primer amplification gave estimated nucleated cell counts. The table came from immunoSEQ multiplex PCR; TCRdb's copy has only in-frame clones and leaves some out. V and J calls and clone size come straight from that table; D and trimming were deduced from the DNA. This sample has tens of thousands of clones; around four fifths occur once, and the top ten carry around 14%. The V end lost 1 base, the J end lost 6 bases, and 12 bases lay between the germline ends. Per germline, CDR1 SEHNR and CDR2 FQNEAQ (reference sequence). This CDR3 has 14 amino acids. Input material: peripheral blood. The receptor was isolated from a man in his sixties with COVID-19, enrolled during active disease. This sequence joins TRBV7-9 and TRBJ2-5; D gene unclear. The CDR3 DNA reads TGTGCCAGCAGCTTAGAGAACATTCTGAAGACCCAGTACTTC. Amino acids: CASSLENILKTQYF.